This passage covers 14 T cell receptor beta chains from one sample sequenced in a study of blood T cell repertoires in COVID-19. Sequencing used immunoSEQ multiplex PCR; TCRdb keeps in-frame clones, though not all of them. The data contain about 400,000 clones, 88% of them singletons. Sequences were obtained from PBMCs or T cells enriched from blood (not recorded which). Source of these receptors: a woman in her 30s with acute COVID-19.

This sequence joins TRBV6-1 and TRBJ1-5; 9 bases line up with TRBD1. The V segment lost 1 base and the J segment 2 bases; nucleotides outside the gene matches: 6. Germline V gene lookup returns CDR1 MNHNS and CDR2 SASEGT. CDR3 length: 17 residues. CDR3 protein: CASSEGTGAWGNQPQHF. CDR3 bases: TGTGCCAGCAGTGAAGGGACAGGGGCGTGGGGCAATCAGCCCCAGCATTTT.

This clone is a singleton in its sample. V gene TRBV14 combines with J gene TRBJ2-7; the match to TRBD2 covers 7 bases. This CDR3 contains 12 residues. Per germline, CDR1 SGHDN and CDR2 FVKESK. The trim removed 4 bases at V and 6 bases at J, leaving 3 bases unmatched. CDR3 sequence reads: CASSPGGSEQYF. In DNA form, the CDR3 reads TGTGCCAGCAGCCCCGGGGGGTCCGAGCAGTACTTC.

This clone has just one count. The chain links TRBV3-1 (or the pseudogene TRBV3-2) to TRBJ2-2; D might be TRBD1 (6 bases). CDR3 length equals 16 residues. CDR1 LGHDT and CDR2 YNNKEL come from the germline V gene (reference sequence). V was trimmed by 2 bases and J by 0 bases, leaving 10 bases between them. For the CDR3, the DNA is TGTGCCAGCAGCCAATTAAACAGGGCGAACACCGGGGAGCTGTTTTTT. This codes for CASSQLNRANTGELFF.

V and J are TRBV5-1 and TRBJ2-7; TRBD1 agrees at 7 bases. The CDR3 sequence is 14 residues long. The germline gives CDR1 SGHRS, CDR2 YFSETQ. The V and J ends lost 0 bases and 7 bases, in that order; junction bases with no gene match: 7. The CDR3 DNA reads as TGCGCCAGCAGCTTGGCGAGTACAGGGGCAGAGCAGTACTTC. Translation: CASSLASTGAEQYF.

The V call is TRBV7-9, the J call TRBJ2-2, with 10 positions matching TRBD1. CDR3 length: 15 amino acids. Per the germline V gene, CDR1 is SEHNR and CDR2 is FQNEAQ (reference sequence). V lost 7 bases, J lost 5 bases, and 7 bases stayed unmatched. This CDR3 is CASTLDRGQTGELFF. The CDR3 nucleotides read TGTGCCAGCACCCTAGACAGGGGGCAGACCGGGGAGCTGTTTTTT.

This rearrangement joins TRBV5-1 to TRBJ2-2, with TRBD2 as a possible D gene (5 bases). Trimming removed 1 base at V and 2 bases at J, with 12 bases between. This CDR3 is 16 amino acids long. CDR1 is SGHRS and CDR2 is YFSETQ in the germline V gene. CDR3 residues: CASSLLPGLNTGELFF. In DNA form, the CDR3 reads TGCGCCAGCAGCTTGCTCCCAGGACTCAACACCGGGGAGCTGTTTTTT.

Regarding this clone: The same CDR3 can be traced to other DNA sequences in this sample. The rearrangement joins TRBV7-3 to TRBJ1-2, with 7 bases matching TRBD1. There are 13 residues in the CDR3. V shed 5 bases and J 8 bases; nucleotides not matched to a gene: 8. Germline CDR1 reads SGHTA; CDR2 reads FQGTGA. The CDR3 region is CASSPRQGGGYTF. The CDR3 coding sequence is TGTGCCAGCAGCCCCCGACAGGGAGGCGGCTACACCTTC.

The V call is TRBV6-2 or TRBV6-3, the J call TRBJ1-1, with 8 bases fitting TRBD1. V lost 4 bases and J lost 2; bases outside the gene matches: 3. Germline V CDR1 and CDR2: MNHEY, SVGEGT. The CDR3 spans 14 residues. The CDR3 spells CASSLQGENTEAFF. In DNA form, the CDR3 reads TGTGCCAGCAGTTTACAGGGGGAAAACACTGAAGCTTTCTTT.

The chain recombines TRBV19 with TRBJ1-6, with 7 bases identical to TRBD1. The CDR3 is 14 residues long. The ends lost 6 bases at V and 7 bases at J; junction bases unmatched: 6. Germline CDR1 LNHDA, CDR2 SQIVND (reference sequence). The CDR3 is CASSGGQLNSPLHF. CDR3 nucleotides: TGTGCCAGTAGCGGGGGACAGCTAAATTCACCCCTCCACTTT.

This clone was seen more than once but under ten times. The CDR3 sequence is CASSLLGDRGRYEQYF. CDR3 in DNA: TGTGCCAGCAGTTTATTGGGGGACAGGGGTCGGTACGAGCAGTACTTC. This chain connects TRBV27 to TRBJ2-7; 10 bases line up with TRBD1. The CDR3 contains 16 residues. V dropped 1 base and J dropped 4; count of bases not matched to a gene: 7. Germline V gene sequence: CDR1 MNHEY, CDR2 SMNVEV (reference sequence).

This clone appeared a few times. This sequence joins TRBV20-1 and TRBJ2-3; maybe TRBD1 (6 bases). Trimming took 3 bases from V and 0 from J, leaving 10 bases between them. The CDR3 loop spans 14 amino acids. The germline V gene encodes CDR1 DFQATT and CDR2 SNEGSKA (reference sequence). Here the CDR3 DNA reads TGCAGTGCTAGTTTAGGGGGAAGCACAGATACGCAGTATTTT. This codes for CSASLGGSTDTQYF.

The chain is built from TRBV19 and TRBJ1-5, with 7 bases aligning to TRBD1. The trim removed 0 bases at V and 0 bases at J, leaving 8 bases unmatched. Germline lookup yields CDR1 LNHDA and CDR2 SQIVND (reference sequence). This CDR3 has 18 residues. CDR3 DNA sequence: TGTGCCAGTAGTATAGATCTTGCGAGGGGGCTTAGCAATCAGCCCCAGCATTTT. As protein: CASSIDLARGLSNQPQHF.

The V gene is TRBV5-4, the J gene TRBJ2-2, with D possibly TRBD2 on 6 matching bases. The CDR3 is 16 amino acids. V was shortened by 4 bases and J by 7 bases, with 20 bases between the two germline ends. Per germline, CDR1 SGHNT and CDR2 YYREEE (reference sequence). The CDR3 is CASSDEPAGGDGELFF. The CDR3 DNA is TGTGCCAGCAGCGATGAGCCAGCGGGTGGTGACGGGGAGCTGTTTTTT.

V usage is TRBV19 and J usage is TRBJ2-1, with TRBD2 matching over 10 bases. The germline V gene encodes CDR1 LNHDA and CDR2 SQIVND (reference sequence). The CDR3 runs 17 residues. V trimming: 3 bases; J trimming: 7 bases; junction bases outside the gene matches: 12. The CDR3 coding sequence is TGTGCCAGTAGTATCCCCAGCGGGGGGGCCCTCGGGAATGAGCAGTTCTTC. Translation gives CASSIPSGGALGNEQFF.